Below, one TCR beta chain is given with its context. The sample is drawn from a study of blood T cell repertoires in COVID-19. Looking at the study overall: Samples representing acute and convalescent COVID-19 were sourced from the United States, Italy and Spain. In each case, the material was cDNA or gDNA derived from T cells, B-cell-depleted T cells, or PBMCs.

V was clipped by 6 bases and J by 1 base, with 10 bases between them. This CDR3 contains 13 residues. The germline gives CDR1 SQVTM, CDR2 ANQGSEA. Original data processing: How many nucleated cells were present was estimated from reference gene primer amplification. Data came from immunoSEQ multiplex PCR; TCRdb stores just in-frame clones and leaves some out. V, J and clone size reflect that table, while D and trimming were determined from the DNA. The table lists 250,000 to 350,000 clones, approximately 84% of them singletons, with less than 20% in the top ten. Seattle patients were enrolled while actively infected and followed longitudinally.

The sequencing input was peripheral blood. The chain couples TRBV29-1 to TRBJ1-3; D call uncertain. The TCR sequence derives from an older person with COVID-19, enrolled during active disease. CDR3 in amino acids: CSVKPGSGNTIYF. CDR3 coding DNA: TGCAGCGTCAAACCGGGGTCTGGAAACACCATATATTTT.